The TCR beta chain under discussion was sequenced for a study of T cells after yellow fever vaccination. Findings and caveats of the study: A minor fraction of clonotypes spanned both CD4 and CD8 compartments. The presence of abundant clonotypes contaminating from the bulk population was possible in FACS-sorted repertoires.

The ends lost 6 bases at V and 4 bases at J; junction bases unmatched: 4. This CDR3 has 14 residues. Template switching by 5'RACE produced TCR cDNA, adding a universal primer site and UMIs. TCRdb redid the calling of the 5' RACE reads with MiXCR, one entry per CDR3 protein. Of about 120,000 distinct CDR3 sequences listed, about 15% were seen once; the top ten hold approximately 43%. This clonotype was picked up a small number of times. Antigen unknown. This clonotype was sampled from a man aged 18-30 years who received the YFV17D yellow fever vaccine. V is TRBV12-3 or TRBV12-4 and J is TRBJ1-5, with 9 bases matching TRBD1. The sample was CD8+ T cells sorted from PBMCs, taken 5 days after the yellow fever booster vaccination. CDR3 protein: CASRLGTGNQPQHF. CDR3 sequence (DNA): TGTGCCAGCAGGCTAGGGACAGGGAATCAGCCCCAGCATTTT.